This T cell receptor beta chain was documented in a study of vaccination and CD4 T cells after COVID-19 (dated by TCRdb to about 2022). For context, the study as a whole: Convalescent patients had a positive SARS-CoV-2 result on nasal swab PCR, and of these patients, nine had mild disease and one had severe disease. The convalescent cohort included six males and four females, with two Hispanic individuals, seven Caucasians, two Asians and one multiracial person. Each participant got two doses of either the Pfizer-BioNTech BNT162b2 vaccine (n=8) or the Moderna mRNA-1273 vaccine (n=2). Post-COVID blood samples were collected from convalescent patients a median of roughly 100 days after diagnosis, with a range of roughly 30 to 170 days. Post-vaccine blood samples were taken a median of approximately 70 days after the second vaccine dose, with a range of 14 to 241 days. Culture stimuli were overlapping spike peptide pools from SARS-CoV-2 and from the common cold coronaviruses HCoV-NL63, HCoV-OC43 and HCoV-229E. In control cultures, a CEFX viral epitope pool was used as positive control, an HIV-1 Nef peptide pool was used as negative control, or no peptide was added. The spike-specific CD4+ TCR repertoire was compared before and after mRNA vaccination in nine to ten COVID-19 convalescent patients and a handful of infection-naive healthy vaccine recipients. Paper-wide results and their limitations: In convalescent patients, nearly all vaccine-specific clones (304 of 307) were found to be mono-reactive for SARS-CoV-2 spike rather than cross-reactive with common cold coronaviruses. Although the median number of SARS-CoV-2-reactive clonotypes went up from roughly 22 after infection to some 37 after vaccination, the increase was not significant. Among the post-vaccine SARS-CoV-2-reactive clones in convalescent patients, a median 86.3% showed up only after vaccination, which suggests vaccine-specific priming. The study included relatively few convalescent patients and did not analyze early timepoints after natural infection.

Notes on this clonotype: It lacks a known antigen. The sample holds no much larger clone one base away, and base qualities are not on file.

The library was obtained by PCR. At the Johns Hopkins FTIC core, DNA from the cultured CD4+ T cells underwent TCR sequencing with the Oncomine TCR Beta short-read assay. Genomic DNA was extracted from the cultured CD4+ T cells with the QIAamp micro DNA kit. Oncomine TCR Beta libraries made from cultured CD4+ T cells were pooled using unique dual indexes and sequenced on an Illumina iSeq 100. As for the original processing: Non-productive sequences were filtered out, and CDR3s that did not start with C, did not end with F or W, or were shorter than 7 amino acids were discarded. Antigen-specific clonotypes were identified with the MANAFEST web application by comparing peptide-stimulated wells with reference and other culture wells. To be called positive, a clone needed an FDR below 0.05, an odds ratio above 5, and a productive frequency above 0.1% in at least two of three replicate wells. A clonotype was classed as cross-reactive if the clonotype showed significant expansion both in SARS-CoV-2 spike wells and in at least one common cold coronavirus spike condition. Similarity between CDR3 sequences was evaluated in R version 3.6.1 using Levenshtein distances (stringdist) and unrooted phylogenetic trees (ape). Through fastp at Q25 and MiXCR, TCRdb rebuilt clones from the public reads, retaining in-frame beta chains. A single entry per CDR3 protein holds the most common genes and DNA from its merged rows. TCRdb, not the authors, supplied the V and J calls. The sample table records fewer than 20,000 distinct CDR3 sequences; roughly 51% of these occur just once. The leading ten clones occupy about 34% of the sample.

The CDR3, cysteine through phenylalanine, is 12 amino acids long. Only the CDR3 region is kept as DNA, spanning 36 bases read in frame from base 1. CDR1 and CDR2 are drawn from the germline V gene: MNHNS, SASEGT. V is reduced by 8 bases and J by 1 base, leaving a spacing of 9 bases between them. The treatment or condition label, read with the paper, signifies: roughly ten-day PBMC culture with coronavirus spike peptide pools or control peptides (ViraFEST assay). The ViraFEST assay was used in the study, in which antigen-specific T cells were expanded with peptide pools and expanded clonotypes were subsequently identified by TCR sequencing. The positive SARS-CoV-2 PCR tests of the convalescent patients were dated from March to December 2020, before the Alpha, Beta and Delta variants emerged in the United States. PBMCs were cultured at approximately 2 million per well in IMDM supplemented with approximately 4.7% human AB serum and about 9.5 IU/ml IL-2, with about 9 ug/ml peptide pools added. On days 3 and 7, half of the culture medium was replaced with fresh IL-2-containing medium. Once the cells had been in culture for over nine days, the EasySep CD4+ T cell isolation kit was used to isolate CD4+ T cells by negative selection. Ficoll-Paque Plus gradient centrifugation was used to isolate PBMCs from whole blood, and the isolated PBMCs were then either used fresh or cryopreserved at -140C. Culture conditions were generally each tested in triplicate wells.

The sequences come from cultured CD4+ T cells from blood, collected after SARS-CoV-2 vaccination. This receptor was identified in a human donor with COVID-19. The V and J genes are TRBV6-1 and TRBJ2-7, with no D gene named confidently. The DNA is TGTGCCAGCGGGCGTGGATCCTACGAGCAGTACTTC. Translated, this is CASGRGSYEQYF.